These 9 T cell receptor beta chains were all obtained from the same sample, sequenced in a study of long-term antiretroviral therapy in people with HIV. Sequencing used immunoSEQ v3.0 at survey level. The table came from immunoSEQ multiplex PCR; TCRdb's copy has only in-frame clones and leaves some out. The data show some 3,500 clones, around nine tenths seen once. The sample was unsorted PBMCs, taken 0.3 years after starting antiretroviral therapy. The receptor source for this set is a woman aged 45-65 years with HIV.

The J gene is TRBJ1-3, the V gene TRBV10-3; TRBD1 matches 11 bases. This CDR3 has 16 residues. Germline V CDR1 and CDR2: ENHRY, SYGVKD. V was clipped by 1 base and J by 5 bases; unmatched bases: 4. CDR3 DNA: TGTGCCATCAGTGAGTGGGGACAGGGGGACAGAAACACCATATATTTT. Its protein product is CAISEWGQGDRNTIYF.

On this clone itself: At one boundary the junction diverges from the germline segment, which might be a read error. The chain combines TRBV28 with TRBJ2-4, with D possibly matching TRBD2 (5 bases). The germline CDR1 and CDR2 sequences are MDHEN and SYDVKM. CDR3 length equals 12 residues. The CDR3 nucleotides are TGTGCCAGCGCCCAACCCAGCGGACCAAGGGACTTC. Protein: CASAQPSGPRDF.

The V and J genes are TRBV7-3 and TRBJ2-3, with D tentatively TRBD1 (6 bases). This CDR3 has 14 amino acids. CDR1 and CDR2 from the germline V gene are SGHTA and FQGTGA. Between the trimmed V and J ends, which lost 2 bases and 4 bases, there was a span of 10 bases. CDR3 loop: CASSLVGGADTQYF. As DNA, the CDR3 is TGTGCCAGCAGCTTAGTAGGGGGTGCAGATACGCAGTATTTT.

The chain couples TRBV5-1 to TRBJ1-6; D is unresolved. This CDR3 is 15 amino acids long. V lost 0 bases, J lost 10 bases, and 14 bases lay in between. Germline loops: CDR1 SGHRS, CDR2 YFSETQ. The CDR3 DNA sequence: TGCGCCAGCAGCTTGGTTTGGGGTTCAGGCTCACCCCTCCACTTT. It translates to CASSLVWGSGSPLHF.

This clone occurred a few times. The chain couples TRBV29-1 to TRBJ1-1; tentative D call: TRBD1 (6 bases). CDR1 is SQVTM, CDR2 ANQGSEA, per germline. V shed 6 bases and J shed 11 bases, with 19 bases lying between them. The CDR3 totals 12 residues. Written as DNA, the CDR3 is TGCAGCGTGGCCAAGGGGGACTTCGGGGCTTTCTTT. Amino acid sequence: CSVAKGDFGAFF.

The CDR3 here is CASSSNPRGDQPQHF. The DNA of the CDR3 is TGTGCCAGCAGCTCCAACCCCAGGGGCGATCAGCCCCAGCATTTT. The chain employs TRBV5-4 and TRBJ1-5; D possibly corresponds to TRBD1 (6 bases). The CDR3 contains 15 residues. Trimming took off 3 bases at V and 5 bases at J, with 15 bases between the two ends. Germline CDR1 SGHNT, CDR2 YYREEE (reference sequence). The whole variable domain, filled in from reference TRBV5-4 and TRBJ1-5, reads ETGVTQSPTHLIKTRGQQVTLRCSSQSGHNTVSWYQQALGQGPQFIFQYYREEENGRGNFPPRFSGLQFPNYSSELNVNALELDDSALYLCASSSNPRGDQPQHFGDGTRLSIL.

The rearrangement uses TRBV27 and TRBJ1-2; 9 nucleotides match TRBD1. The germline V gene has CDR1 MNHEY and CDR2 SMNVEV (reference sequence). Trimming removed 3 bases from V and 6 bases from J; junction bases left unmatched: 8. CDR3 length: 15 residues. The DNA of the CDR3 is TGTGCCAGCAGTTTGGGAGACAGGGGGAGCGATGGCTACACCTTC. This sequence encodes CASSLGDRGSDGYTF.

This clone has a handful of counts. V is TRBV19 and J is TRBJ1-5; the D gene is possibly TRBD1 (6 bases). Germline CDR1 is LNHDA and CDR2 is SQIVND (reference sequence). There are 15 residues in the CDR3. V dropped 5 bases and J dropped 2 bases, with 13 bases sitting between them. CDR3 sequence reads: CASSRVQGGNQPQHF. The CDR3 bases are TGTGCCAGTAGTCGCGTACAGGGTGGCAATCAGCCCCAGCATTTT.

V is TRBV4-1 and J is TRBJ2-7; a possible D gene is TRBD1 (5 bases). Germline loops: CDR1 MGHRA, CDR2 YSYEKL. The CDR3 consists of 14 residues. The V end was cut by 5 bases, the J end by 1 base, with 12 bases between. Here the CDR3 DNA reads TGCGCCAGCAGCTTTGAAACAGGTTCCTACGAGCAGTACTTC. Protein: CASSFETGSYEQYF.